What follows are 10 T cell receptor beta chains derived from one specimen sequenced in a study of blood T cell repertoires in COVID-19. Assay used: immunoSEQ multiplex PCR; TCRdb lists only in-frame clones, some missing. The table includes some 140,000 clones, almost 85% detected once. Sequenced material: PBMCs or T cells enriched from blood (not recorded which). These receptors all come from a middle-aged man with acute COVID-19.

This sequence joins TRBV28 and TRBJ2-7; tentative D call: TRBD1 (6 bases). The CDR3 is 15 residues long. CDR1 and CDR2 (germline): MDHEN, SYDVKM. Trimming shortened V by 6 bases and J by 0 bases, and 15 bases separated the two germline ends. The CDR3 protein is CASRIPGQISYEQYF. The CDR3 DNA follows: TGTGCCAGCAGGATCCCGGGACAAATCTCCTACGAGCAGTACTTC.

This clone showed up just a few times. The chain carries TRBV3-1 (or the pseudogene TRBV3-2) and TRBJ2-1, with 7 bases that match TRBD2. This CDR3 has 15 amino acids. V lost 7 bases to trimming and J lost 4 bases; unmatched junction nucleotides: 10. Germline assignment: CDR1 LGHDT and CDR2 YNNKEL (reference sequence). The CDR3 loop reads CASTPSGEAYNEQFF. DNA of the CDR3: TGTGCCAGCACCCCAAGCGGGGAAGCTTACAATGAGCAGTTCTTC.

J is TRBJ2-7 and V is TRBV3-1 (or the pseudogene TRBV3-2), with 10 bases fitting TRBD2. In germline, CDR1 is LGHDT, CDR2 YNNKEL (reference sequence). The junction had 6 bases not matched to a gene; V was cut back by 2 bases and J by 2 bases. There are 16 residues in the CDR3. CDR3 nucleotides: TGTGCCAGCAGCCAACCACGGACTAGCGGTACCTACGAGCAGTACTTC. Protein sequence: CASSQPRTSGTYEQYF.

The chain has TRBV3-1 (or the pseudogene TRBV3-2) and TRBJ1-1, with 7 bases that match TRBD1. The CDR3 runs 13 residues. Germline CDR1 and CDR2: LGHDT and YNNKEL (reference sequence). J was trimmed by 1 base and V by 6 bases; bases with no gene match: 2. The CDR3, as DNA: TGTGCCAGCAGTCGACAGGGGAACACTGAAGCTTTCTTT. It codes for CASSRQGNTEAFF.

The rearrangement joins TRBV19 to TRBJ1-5; TRBD1 agrees at 10 bases. The V segment lost 7 bases and the J segment 4 bases; nucleotides outside the gene matches: 16. The CDR3 covers 18 residues. Germline V gives CDR1 LNHDA, CDR2 SQIVND (reference sequence). CDR3 protein: CASTPEGTGAYVNQPQHF. CDR3 nucleotides: TGTGCCAGTACTCCGGAAGGGACAGGGGCATATGTAAATCAGCCCCAGCATTTT.

This chain joins TRBV5-1 and TRBJ2-3, with D tentatively TRBD1 (5 bases). The CDR3 covers 16 residues. Trimming took 5 bases from V and 0 from J, leaving 16 bases between them. Germline CDR1 SGHRS, CDR2 YFSETQ. DNA of the CDR3: TGCGCCAGCAGTTCAGTTGGTGGGGCTAGCACAGATACGCAGTATTTT. As protein: CASSSVGGASTDTQYF.

The chain joins TRBV9 to TRBJ2-3, with TRBD2 matching over 8 bases. Germline-derived CDR1 and CDR2 are SGDLS and YYNGEE. This CDR3 spans 16 amino acids. The junction had 7 bases not matched to a gene; V was cut back by 0 bases and J by 4 bases. CDR3 nucleotides: TGTGCCAGCAGCGTAGGATCGGGCGGGGGGCCAGATACGCAGTATTTT. Its protein product is CASSVGSGGGPDTQYF.

The chain joins TRBV10-3 to TRBJ2-7; D possibly corresponds to TRBD2 (5 bases). The germline V and J ends were trimmed by 3 bases and 4 bases, with 13 bases remaining between them. CDR1 is ENHRY, CDR2 SYGVKD, per germline. The length of the CDR3 is 14 residues. The CDR3 region is CAISERGSWYEQYF. The CDR3 DNA reads as TGTGCCATCAGTGAACGAGGGAGCTGGTACGAGCAGTACTTC.

The chain joins TRBV15 to TRBJ2-2; a possible D gene is TRBD1 (5 bases). Trimming left V 1 base short and J 4 bases short, with 10 bases between. CDR3 size: 15 residues. CDR1 is LNHNV and CDR2 is YYDKDF in the germline V gene (reference sequence). The chain's CDR3 is CATSRGGAPTGELFF. CDR3 coding DNA: TGTGCCACCAGCAGAGGGGGCGCTCCCACCGGGGAGCTGTTTTTT.

V and J are TRBV11-2 and TRBJ2-7; 8 bases agree with TRBD2. CDR3 length equals 16 residues. V shed 0 bases and J 2 bases; nucleotides not matched to a gene: 6. The germline CDR1 and CDR2 sequences are SGHAT and FQNNGV. As DNA, the CDR3 is TGTGCCAGCAGCTTAGATCCGGCGGGGGGTACCTACGAGCAGTACTTC. Protein sequence: CASSLDPAGGTYEQYF.